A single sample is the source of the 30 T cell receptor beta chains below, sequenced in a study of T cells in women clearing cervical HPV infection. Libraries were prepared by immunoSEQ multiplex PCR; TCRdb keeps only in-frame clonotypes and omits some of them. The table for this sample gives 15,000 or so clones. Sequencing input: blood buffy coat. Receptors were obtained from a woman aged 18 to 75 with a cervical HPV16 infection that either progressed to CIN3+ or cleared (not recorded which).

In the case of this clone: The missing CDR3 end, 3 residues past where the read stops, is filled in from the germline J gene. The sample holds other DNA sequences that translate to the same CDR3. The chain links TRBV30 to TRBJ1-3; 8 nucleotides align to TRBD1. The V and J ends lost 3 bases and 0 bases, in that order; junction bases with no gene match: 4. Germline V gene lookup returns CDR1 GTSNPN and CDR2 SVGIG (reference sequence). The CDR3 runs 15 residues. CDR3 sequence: CAWSVQGASGNTIYF. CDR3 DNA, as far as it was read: TGTGCCTGGAGCGTTCAGGGGGCCTCTGGAAACACC.

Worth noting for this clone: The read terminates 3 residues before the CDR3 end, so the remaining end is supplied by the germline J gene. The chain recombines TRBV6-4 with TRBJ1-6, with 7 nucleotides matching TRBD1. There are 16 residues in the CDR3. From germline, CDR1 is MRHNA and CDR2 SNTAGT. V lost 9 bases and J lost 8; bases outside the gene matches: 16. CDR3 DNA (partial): TGTGCCAGGGACACAGGGGCTCGCGCCGCGGATTCACCC. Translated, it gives CARDTGARAADSP. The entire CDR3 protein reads CARDTGARAADSPLHF.

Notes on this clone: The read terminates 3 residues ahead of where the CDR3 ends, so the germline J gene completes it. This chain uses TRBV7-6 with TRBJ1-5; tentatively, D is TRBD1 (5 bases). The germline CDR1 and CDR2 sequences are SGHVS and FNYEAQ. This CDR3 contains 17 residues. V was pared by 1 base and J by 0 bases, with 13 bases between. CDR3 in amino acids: CASSLGVGTNSNQPQHF. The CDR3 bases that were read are TGTGCCAGCAGCTTAGGGGTGGGGACTAATAGCAATCAGCCC.

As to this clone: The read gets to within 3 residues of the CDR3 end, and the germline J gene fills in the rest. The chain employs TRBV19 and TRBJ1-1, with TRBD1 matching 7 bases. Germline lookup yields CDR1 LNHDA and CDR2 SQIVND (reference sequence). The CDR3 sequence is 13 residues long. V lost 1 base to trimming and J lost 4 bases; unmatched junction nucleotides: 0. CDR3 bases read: TGTGCCAGTAGTATAGGGGACAGCACTGAA. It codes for CASSIGDSTE. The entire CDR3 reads CASSIGDSTEAFF.

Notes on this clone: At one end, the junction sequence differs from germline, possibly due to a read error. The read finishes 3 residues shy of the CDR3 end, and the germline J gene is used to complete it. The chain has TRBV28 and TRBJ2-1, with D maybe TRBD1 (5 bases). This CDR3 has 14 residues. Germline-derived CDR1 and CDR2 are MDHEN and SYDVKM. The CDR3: CASSLTGPYSEQFF. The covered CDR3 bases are TGTGCCAGCAGTCTAACAGGACCATACAGTGAG.

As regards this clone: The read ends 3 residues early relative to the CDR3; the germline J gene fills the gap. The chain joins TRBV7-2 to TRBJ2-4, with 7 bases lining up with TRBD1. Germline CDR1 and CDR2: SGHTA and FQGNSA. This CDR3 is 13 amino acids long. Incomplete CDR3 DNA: TGTGCCAGCAGCCCCGGACAGGATCTAGGT. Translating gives CASSPGQDLG. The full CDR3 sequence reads CASSPGQDLGQYF. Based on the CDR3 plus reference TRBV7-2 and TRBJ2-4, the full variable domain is GAGVSQSPSNKVTEKGKDVELRCDPISGHTALYWYRQSLGQGLEFLIYFQGNSAPDKSGLPSDRFSAERTGGSVSTLTIQRTQQEDSAVYLCASSPGQDLGQYFGAGTRLSVL.

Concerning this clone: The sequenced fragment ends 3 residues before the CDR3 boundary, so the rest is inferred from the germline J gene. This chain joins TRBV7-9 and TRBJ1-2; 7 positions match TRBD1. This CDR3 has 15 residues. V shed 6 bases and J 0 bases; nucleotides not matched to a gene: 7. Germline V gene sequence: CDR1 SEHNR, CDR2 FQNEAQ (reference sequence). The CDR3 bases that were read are TGTGCCAGCAGTTTTGGACAGGAGGCTAACTATGGC. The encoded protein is CASSFGQEANYG. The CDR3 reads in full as CASSFGQEANYGYTF.

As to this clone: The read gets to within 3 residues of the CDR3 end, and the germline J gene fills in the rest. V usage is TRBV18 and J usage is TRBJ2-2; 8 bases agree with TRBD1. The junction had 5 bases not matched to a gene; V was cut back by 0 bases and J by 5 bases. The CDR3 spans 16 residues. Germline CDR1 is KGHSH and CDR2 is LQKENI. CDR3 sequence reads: CASSPPRTGRTGELFF. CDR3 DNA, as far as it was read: TGTGCCAGCTCACCACCGAGGACAGGGAGGACCGGGGAG.

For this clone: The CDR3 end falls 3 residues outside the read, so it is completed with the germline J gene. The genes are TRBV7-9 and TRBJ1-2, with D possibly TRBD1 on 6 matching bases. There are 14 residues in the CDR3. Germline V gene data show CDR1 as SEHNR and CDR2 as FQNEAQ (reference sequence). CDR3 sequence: CASSSWDNSYDYTF. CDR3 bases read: TGTGCCAGCAGCTCATGGGACAACTCCTACGAC.

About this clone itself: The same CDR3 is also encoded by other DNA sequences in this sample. The sequenced CDR3 bases are TGTGCCAGCAGCTTGGCAGGATATAATTCACCC. The encoded protein is CASSLAGYNSP. The full CDR3 protein is CASSLAGYNSPLHF. V and J are TRBV5-6 and TRBJ1-6; D not resolved. The read halts 3 residues ahead of the CDR3 end, with the missing end drawn from the germline J gene. V lost 0 bases to trimming and J lost 4 bases, with 5 bases between them. Germline CDR1 is SGHDT and CDR2 is YYEEEE. This CDR3 region has 14 residues.

CDR3 loop: CASSLVWTSVETQYF. CDR3 bases read: TGTGCCAGCAGCTTAGTATGGACTAGCGTCGAGACC. V usage is TRBV11-3 and J usage is TRBJ2-5; 9 nucleotides match TRBD2. The sequenced fragment ends 3 residues before the CDR3 boundary, so the rest is inferred from the germline J gene. The germline V gene has CDR1 SGHNT and CDR2 YENEEA. This CDR3 has 15 residues. Trimming cost V 1 base and J 5 bases; bases outside gene matches: 5.

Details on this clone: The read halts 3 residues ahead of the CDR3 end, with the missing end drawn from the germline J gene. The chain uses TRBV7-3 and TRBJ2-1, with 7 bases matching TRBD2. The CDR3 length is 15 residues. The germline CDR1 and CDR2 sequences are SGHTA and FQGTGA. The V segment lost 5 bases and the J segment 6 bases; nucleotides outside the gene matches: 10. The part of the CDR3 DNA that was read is TGTGCCAGCAGCCGCGATAGCGGGTTGGGCAATGAG. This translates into CASSRDSGLGNE. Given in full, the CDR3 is CASSRDSGLGNEQFF.

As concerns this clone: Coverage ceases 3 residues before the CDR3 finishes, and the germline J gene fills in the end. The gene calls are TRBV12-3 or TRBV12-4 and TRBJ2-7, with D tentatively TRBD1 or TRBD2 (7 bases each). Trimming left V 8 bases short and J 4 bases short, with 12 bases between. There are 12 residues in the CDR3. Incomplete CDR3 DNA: TGTGCCAGCGGGGAGGGGGCTTACGAG. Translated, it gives CASGEGAYE. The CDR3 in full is CASGEGAYEQYF.

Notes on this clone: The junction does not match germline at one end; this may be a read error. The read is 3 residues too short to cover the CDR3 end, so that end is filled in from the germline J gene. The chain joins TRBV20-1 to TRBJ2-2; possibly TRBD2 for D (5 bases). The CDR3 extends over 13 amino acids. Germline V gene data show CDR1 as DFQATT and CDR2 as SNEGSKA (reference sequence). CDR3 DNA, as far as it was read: TGCAGTACTAGAGACCCCAGTGGCGGGGAG. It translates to CSTRDPSGGE. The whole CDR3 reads CSTRDPSGGELFF.

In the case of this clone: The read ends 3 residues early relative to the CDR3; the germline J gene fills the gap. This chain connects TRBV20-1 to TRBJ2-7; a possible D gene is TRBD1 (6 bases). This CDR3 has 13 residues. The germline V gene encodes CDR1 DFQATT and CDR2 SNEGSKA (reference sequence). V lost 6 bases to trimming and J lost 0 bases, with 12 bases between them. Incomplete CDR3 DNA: TGCAGTGCCTACCGGGACACCTCCTACGAG. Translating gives CSAYRDTSYE. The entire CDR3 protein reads CSAYRDTSYEQYF.

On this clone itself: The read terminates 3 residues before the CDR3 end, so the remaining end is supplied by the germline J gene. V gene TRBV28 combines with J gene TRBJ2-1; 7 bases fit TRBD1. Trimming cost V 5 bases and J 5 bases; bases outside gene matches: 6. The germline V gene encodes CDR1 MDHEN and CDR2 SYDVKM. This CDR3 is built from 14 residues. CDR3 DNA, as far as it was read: TGTGCCAGCAGTATGCCGACAGGGCACAATGAG. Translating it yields CASSMPTGHNE. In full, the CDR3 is CASSMPTGHNEQFF.

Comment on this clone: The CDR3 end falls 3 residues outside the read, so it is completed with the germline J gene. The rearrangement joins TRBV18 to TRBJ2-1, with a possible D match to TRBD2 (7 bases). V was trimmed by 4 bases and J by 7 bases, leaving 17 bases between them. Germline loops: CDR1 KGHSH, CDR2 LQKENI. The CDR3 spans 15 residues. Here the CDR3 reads CASSLPGGGLNEQFF. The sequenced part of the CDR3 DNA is TGTGCCAGCTCACTCCCGGGGGGCGGGCTGAATGAG.

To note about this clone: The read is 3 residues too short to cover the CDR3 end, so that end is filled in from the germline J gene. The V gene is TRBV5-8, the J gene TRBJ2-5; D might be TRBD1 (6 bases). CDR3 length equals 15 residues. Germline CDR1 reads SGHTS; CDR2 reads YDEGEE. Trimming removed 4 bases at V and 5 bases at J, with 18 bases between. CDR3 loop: CASSASQGSGETQYF. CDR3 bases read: TGTGCCAGCAGCGCCTCTCAGGGGTCCGGGGAGACC. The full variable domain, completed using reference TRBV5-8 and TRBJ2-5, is EAGVTQSPTHLIKTRGQQATLRCSPISGHTSVYWYQQALGLGLQFLLWYDEGEERNRGNFPPRFSGRQFPNYSSELNVNALELEDSALYLCASSASQGSGETQYFGPGTRLLVL.

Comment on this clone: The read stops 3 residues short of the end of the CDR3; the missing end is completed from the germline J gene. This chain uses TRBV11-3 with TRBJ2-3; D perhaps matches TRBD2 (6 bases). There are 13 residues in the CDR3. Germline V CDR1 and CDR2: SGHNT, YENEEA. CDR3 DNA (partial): TGTGCCAGCAGCCGCGGGGCGTTAGAGACG. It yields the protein CASSRGALET. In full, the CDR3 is CASSRGALETQYF.

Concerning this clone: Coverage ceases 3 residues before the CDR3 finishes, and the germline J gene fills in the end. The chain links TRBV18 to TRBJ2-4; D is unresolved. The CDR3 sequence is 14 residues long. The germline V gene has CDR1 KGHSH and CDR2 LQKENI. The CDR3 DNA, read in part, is TGTGCCAGCTCCTCGGCAGTGCTTAACTATGGT. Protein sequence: CASSSAVLNYG. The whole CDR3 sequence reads CASSSAVLNYGQYF.

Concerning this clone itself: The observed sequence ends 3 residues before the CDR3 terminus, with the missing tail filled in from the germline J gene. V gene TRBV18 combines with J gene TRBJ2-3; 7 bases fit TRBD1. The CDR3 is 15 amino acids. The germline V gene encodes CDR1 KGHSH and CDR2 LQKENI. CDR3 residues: CASSPTGANQETQYF. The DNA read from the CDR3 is TGTGCCAGCTCACCCACAGGGGCCAACCAAGAGACG.

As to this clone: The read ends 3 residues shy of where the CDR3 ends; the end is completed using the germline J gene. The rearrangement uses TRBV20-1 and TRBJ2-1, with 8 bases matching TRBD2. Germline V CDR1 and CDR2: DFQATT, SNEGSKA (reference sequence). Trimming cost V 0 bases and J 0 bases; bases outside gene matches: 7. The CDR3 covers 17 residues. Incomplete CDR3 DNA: TGCAGTGCTAGAGAGATTGCGGGGGGCAACTCCTACAATGAG. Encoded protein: CSAREIAGGNSYNE. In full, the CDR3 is CSAREIAGGNSYNEQFF.

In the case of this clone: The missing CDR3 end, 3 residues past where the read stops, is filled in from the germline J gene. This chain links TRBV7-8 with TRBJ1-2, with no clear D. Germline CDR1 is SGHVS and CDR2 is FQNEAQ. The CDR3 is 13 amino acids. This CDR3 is CASSFRNRNDYTF. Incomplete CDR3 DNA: TGTGCCAGCAGCTTCAGGAATCGAAACGAC.

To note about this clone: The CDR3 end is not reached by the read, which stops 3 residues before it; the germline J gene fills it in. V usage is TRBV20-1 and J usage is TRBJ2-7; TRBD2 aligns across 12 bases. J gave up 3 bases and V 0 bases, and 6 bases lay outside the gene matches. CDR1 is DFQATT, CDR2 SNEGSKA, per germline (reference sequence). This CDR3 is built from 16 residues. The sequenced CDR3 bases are TGCAGTGCTAGAGATCTCTTGACTAGCGGGAGCTACGAG. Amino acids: CSARDLLTSGSYE. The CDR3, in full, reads CSARDLLTSGSYEQYF.

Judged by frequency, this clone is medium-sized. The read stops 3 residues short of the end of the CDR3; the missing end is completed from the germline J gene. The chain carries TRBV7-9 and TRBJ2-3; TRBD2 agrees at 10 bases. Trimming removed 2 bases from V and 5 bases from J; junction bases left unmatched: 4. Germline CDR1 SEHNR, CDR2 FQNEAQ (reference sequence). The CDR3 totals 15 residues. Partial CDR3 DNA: TGTGCCAGCAGCTTACCTAGCGGGGGAATAGATACG. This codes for CASSLPSGGIDT. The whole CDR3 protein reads CASSLPSGGIDTQYF.

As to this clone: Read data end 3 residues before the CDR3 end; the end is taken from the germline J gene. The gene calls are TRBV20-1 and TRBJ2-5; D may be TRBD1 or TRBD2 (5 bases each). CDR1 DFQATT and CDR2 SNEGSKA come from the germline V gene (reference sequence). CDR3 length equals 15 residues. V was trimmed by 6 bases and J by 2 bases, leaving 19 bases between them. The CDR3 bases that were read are TGCAGTGCGGCAACCTACCAGGGAGAACAAGAGACC. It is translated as CSAATYQGEQET. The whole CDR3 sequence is CSAATYQGEQETQYF.

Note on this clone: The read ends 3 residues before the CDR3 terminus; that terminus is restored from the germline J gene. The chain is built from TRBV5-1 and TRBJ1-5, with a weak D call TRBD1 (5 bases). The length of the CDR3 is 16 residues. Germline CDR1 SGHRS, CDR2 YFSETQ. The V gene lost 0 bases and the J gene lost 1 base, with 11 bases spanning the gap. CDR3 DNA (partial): TGCGCCAGCAGCTTGGACGTGGGGGGAAGCAATCAGCCC. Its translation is CASSLDVGGSNQP. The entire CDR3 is CASSLDVGGSNQPQHF.

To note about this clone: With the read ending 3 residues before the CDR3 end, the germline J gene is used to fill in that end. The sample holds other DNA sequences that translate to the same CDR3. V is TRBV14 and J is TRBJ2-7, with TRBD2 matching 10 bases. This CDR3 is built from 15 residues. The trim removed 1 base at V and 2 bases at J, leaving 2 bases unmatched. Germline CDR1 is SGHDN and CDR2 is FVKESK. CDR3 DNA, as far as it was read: TGTGCCAGCAGCCAAGGGACTAGCGGACCCTACGAG. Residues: CASSQGTSGPYE. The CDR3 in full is CASSQGTSGPYEQYF.

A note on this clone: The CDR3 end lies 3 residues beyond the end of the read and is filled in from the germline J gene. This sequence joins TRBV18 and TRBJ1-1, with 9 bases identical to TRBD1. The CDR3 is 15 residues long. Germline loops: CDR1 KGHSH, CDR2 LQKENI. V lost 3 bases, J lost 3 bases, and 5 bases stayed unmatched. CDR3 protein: CASSPGTGWDTEAFF. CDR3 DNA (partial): TGTGCCAGCTCACCGGGGACAGGGTGGGACACTGAA.

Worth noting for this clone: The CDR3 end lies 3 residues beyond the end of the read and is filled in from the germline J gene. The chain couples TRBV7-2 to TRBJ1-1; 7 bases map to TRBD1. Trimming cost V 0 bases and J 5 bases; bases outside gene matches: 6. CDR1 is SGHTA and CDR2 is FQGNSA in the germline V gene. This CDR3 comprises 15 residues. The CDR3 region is CASSLAMAGGTEAFF. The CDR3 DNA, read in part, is TGTGCCAGCAGCTTAGCGATGGCAGGGGGAACTGAA.